What follows is one T cell receptor beta chain and its context. Its cognate antigen is unknown. The V end lost 2 bases, the J end lost 4 bases, and 18 bases lay between the germline ends. The V gene's germline CDR1 is GTSNPN and CDR2 SVGIG (reference sequence). CDR3 size: 16 residues. From the 5' RACE reads, TCRdb called clonotypes with MiXCR, one entry per CDR3 protein. The sample carries 150,000 or so distinct CDR3 sequences, 9.8% recorded once. This sample was taken from a study of CD8 T cells in ankylosing spondylitis. Findings and limits, study-wide: Relatively rare in peripheral blood, disease-linked clones were also CD8+. A motif in TCR beta, a set of several highly homologous variants, appeared characteristic of ankylosing spondylitis blood. The authors reported significant enrichment of disease-linked clones in matched ankylosing spondylitis synovial fluid.

The chain combines TRBV30 with TRBJ2-1; D is undetermined. The source is a female donor with ankylosing spondylitis or in good health (not recorded which). The sequenced material came from blood, either unsorted or a sorted T cell fraction (not recorded which). The CDR3 loop is CAWSPPLGTEYNEQFF. CDR3 bases: TGTGCCTGGAGTCCCCCCCTAGGCACGGAATACAATGAGCAGTTCTTC.